Shown below are 3 T cell receptor beta chains from a single sample sequenced in a study of identical twins. TCRdb re-derived calls from the 5' RACE reads in MiXCR, one entry per CDR3 protein. The data contain roughly 690,000 distinct CDR3 sequences, 21% of them singletons. These data were likewise used in another study, on T cells expressing NK-cell markers.

Sequencing was done on a sample of PBMCs. The receptors stem from a woman younger than 35 in good health.

This sequence joins TRBV20-1 and TRBJ2-5, with D maybe TRBD2 (6 bases). V was trimmed by 3 bases and J by 1 base, leaving 15 bases between them. The CDR3 covers 15 residues. Germline V lookup: CDR1 DFQATT, CDR2 SNEGSKA (reference sequence). In DNA form, the CDR3 reads TGCAGTGCTAGCCCCGCGGGGAACCTCCAAGAGACCCAGTACTTC. As protein: CSASPAGNLQETQYF.

This clonotype showed up many times. The chain couples TRBV3-1 to TRBJ2-7, with D maybe TRBD2 (5 bases). The germline V and J ends were trimmed by 3 bases and 3 bases, with 12 bases remaining between them. The CDR3 has 14 residues. In germline, CDR1 is LGHDT, CDR2 YNNKEL (reference sequence). CDR3 sequence reads: CASSQVNGNYEQYF. The CDR3 nucleotides read TGTGCCAGCAGCCAGGTAAACGGGAACTACGAGCAGTACTTC.

This clonotype was recorded a few times. The chain employs TRBV27 and TRBJ2-3; D not certain. The CDR3 extends over 13 amino acids. Germline V lookup: CDR1 MNHEY, CDR2 SMNVEV (reference sequence). V gave up 3 bases and J gave up 5 bases, with 9 bases separating them. CDR3 DNA: TGTGCCAGCAGTTTTACCAAGGGAGATACGCAGTATTTT. Encoded protein: CASSFTKGDTQYF.